These 10 T cell receptor beta chains originate from one sample sequenced in a study of CD8+ T cells in alopecia areata. Specified treatment: oral pan-JAK inhibitor, 5-10 mg twice daily. Reverse transcription of extracted RNA yielded cDNA, which provided the sequencing template. Clones were sequenced by immunoSEQ multiplex PCR, and TCRdb holds only the in-frame ones, with some missing. Here the sample spans more than 100,000 clones, 50% to 55% being singletons. Sequencing was performed on CD4+ T cells sorted from blood, taken at week 4, from a patient treated with tofacitinib. These receptors all come from a human donor with alopecia areata.

This clone has a handful of counts. The CDR3 spells CAWTSLRRDTIHYGYTF. The CDR3 nucleotides are TGTGCCTGGACCTCCTTACGCCGGGACACCATTCACTATGGCTACACCTTC. This sequence joins TRBV30 and TRBJ1-2; a weak D match, TRBD1 (6 bases). This CDR3 spans 17 amino acids. CDR1 GTSNPN and CDR2 SVGIG come from the germline V gene (reference sequence). V was trimmed by 4 bases and J by 3 bases, leaving 24 bases between them.

This clone was seen once. The chain couples TRBV29-1 to TRBJ2-5; TRBD2 agrees at 7 bases. The J call may be wrong; the DNA end is better matched by TRBJ2-7. In germline, CDR1 is SQVTM, CDR2 ANQGSEA. This CDR3 contains 13 residues. CDR3: CSVEAGGRYEQYF. The CDR3 DNA reads as TGCAGCGTTGAAGCGGGGGGTCGCTACGAGCAGTACTTC.

The rearrangement links TRBV2 to TRBJ1-1; D is undetermined. CDR3 size: 12 residues. Looked up from germline, CDR1 is SNHLY and CDR2 is FYNNEI. The V end lost 2 bases, the J end lost 4 bases, and 5 bases lay between the germline ends. The CDR3 DNA reads as TGTGCCAGCAGTGAAAGGGTCACTGAAGCTTTCTTT. It codes for CASSERVTEAFF.

This clone was detected only once. This rearrangement joins TRBV2 to TRBJ1-6; D may be TRBD1 (5 bases). The V end lost 7 bases, the J end lost 13 bases, and 17 bases lay between the germline ends. The germline CDR1 and CDR2 sequences are SNHLY and FYNNEI. The CDR3 totals 13 residues. The DNA for the CDR3 is TGTGCCAGCAAAGGGACCTCCGCGGGGCCCCTCCACTTT. The encoded protein is CASKGTSAGPLHF.

This clone has only one observation. The rearrangement uses TRBV4-2 and TRBJ2-3; no firm D call. From germline, CDR1 is LGHNA and CDR2 YNFKEQ. V lost 4 bases, J lost 2 bases, and 10 bases lay in between. The CDR3 is made up of 14 amino acids. The CDR3: CASSRRLLTDTQYF. The DNA for the CDR3 is TGTGCCAGCAGCCGTCGGTTACTCACAGATACGCAGTATTTT.

V usage is TRBV27 and J usage is TRBJ2-3; D could derive from TRBD1 or TRBD2 (5 bases each). The CDR3 totals 15 residues. The germline V gene encodes CDR1 MNHEY and CDR2 SMNVEV (reference sequence). The germline V and J ends were trimmed by 3 bases and 2 bases, with 12 bases remaining between them. The CDR3 DNA follows: TGTGCCAGCAGTTTTGACAGACTAAACACAGATACGCAGTATTTT. The encoded protein is CASSFDRLNTDTQYF.

The V gene is TRBV28, the J gene TRBJ2-4, with D tentatively TRBD1 or TRBD2 (6 bases each). This CDR3 has 13 amino acids. Deletions cut 6 bases from V and 7 bases from J, with 13 bases between. Germline loops: CDR1 MDHEN, CDR2 SYDVKM. The CDR3 loop is CASSQPGANIQYF. CDR3 nucleotides: TGTGCCAGCAGCCAGCCGGGGGCGAACATTCAGTACTTC.

This clone has just a few counts. J is TRBJ1-6 and V is TRBV23-1; D gene unclear. Being an ORF, TRBV23-1 has a function that is uncertain. Trimming cost V 4 bases and J 1 base, with 11 bases left between them. CDR3 size: 16 residues. CDR3 loop: CASSPRAGSYNSPLHF. The DNA for the CDR3 is TGCGCCAGCAGTCCAAGGGCTGGGTCCTATAATTCACCCCTCCACTTT.

The chain employs TRBV5-1 and TRBJ2-6, with D unresolved. This CDR3 region has 16 residues. The V end was cut by 0 bases, the J end by 0 bases, with 7 bases between. Germline V gene data show CDR1 as SGHRS and CDR2 as YFSETQ. The CDR3 protein is CASSLGISSGANVLTF. The CDR3 DNA follows: TGCGCCAGCAGCTTGGGTATCTCCTCTGGGGCCAACGTCCTGACTTTC.

V usage is TRBV30 and J usage is TRBJ2-3, with D possibly being TRBD2 (6 bases). The ends were cut back, 3 bases at V and 0 bases at J, with 16 bases in the middle. From germline, CDR1 is GTSNPN and CDR2 SVGIG (reference sequence). This CDR3 is built from 16 residues. CDR3 loop: CAWRHGRRISTDTQYF. The DNA of the CDR3 is TGTGCCTGGAGACACGGGAGAAGGATTAGCACAGATACGCAGTATTTT.